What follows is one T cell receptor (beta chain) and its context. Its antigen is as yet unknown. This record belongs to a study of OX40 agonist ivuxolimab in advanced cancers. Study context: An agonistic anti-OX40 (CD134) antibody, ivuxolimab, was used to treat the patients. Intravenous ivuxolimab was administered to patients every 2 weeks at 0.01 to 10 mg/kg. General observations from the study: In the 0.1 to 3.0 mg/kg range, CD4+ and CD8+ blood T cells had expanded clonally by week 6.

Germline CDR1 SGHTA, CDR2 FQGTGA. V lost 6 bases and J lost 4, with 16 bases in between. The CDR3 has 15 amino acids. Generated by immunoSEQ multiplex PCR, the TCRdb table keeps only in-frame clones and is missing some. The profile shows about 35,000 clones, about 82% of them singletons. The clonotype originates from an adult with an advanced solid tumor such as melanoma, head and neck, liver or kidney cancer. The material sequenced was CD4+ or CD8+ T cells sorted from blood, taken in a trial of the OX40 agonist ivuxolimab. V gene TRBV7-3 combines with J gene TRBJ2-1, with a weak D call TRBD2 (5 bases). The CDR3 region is CASSISSRRYNEQFF. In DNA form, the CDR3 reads TGTGCCAGCAGTATCTCGAGCCGGAGGTACAATGAGCAGTTCTTC.